The following is a TCR beta chain sequence with its context. V lost 4 bases to trimming and J lost 6 bases, with 15 bases between them. Germline V lookup: CDR1 KGHDR, CDR2 SFDVKD. The CDR3 covers 15 residues. The data were taken from a study of control samples from healthy donors and cancer patients. The assay was immunoSEQ multiplex PCR, and TCRdb's table has in-frame clones only and misses some. This table has 150,000 to 200,000 clones, almost 90% appearing once. This sequence originates from a woman in her 30s in good health. Sequences were obtained from blood. This chain links TRBV24-1 with TRBJ1-5; D gene uncertain. The CDR3 here is CATSETGLDFQPQHF. As DNA, the CDR3 is TGTGCCACCAGTGAAACGGGGTTGGATTTTCAGCCCCAGCATTTT.